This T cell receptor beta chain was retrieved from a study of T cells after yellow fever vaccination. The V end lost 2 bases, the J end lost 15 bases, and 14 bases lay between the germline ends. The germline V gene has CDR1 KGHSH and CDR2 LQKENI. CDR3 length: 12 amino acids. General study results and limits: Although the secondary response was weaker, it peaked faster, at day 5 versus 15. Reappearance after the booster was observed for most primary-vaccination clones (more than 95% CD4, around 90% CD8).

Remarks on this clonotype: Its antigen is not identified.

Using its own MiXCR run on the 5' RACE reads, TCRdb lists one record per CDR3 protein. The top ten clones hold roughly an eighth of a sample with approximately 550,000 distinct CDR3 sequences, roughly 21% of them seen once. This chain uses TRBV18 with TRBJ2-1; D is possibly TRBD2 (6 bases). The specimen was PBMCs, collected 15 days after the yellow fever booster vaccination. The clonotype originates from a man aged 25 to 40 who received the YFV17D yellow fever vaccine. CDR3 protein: CASSPRLVELFF. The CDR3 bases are TGTGCCAGCTCACCAAGACTAGTGGAGTTGTTCTTC. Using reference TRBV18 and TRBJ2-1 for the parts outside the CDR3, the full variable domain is NAGVMQNPRHLVRRRGQEARLRCSPMKGHSHVYWYRQLPEEGLKFMVYLQKENIIDESGMPKERFSAEFPKEGPSILRIQQVVRGDSAAYFCASSPRLVELFFGPGTRLTVL.